What follows are 17 T cell receptor beta chains derived from one specimen sequenced in a study of cytomegalovirus exposure and HLA in healthy donors. With 60 Vbeta and 13 Jbeta primers, the PCR was carried out. Repertoires were generated with immunoSEQ multiplex PCR, while TCRdb's copy carries only in-frame clones and drops some. The sample consists of 200,000 to 250,000 clones, about 81% of them appearing once. Material: PBMCs. Receptors were obtained from a woman aged 60-75 years in good health and CMV-seropositive.

This sequence joins TRBV28 and TRBJ2-7; the match to TRBD1 covers 7 bases. The CDR3 contains 15 residues. J was trimmed by 4 bases and V by 5 bases; bases with no gene match: 11. Germline loops: CDR1 MDHEN, CDR2 SYDVKM. In DNA form, the CDR3 reads TGTGCCAGCAGTATCGTCGAGACAGGGAAGTACGAGCAGTACTTC. This gives the protein CASSIVETGKYEQYF.

This chain joins TRBV5-1 and TRBJ2-1; D is perhaps TRBD1 (5 bases). The CDR3 totals 13 residues. From germline, CDR1 is SGHRS and CDR2 YFSETQ. V shed 0 bases and J shed 13 bases, with 14 bases lying between them. The CDR3 sequence is CASSLVGQGEQFF. Written as DNA, the CDR3 is TGCGCCAGCAGCTTGGTTGGGCAGGGCGAACAGTTCTTC.

The V and J genes are TRBV5-1 and TRBJ2-3; D uncertain. Germline lookup yields CDR1 SGHRS and CDR2 YFSETQ. Trimming left V 2 bases short and J 9 bases short, with 13 bases between. The CDR3 totals 13 residues. CDR3 in amino acids: CASSFPPVVTQYF. DNA of the CDR3: TGCGCCAGCAGCTTTCCCCCCGTTGTGACGCAGTATTTT. The variable domain in full, completed from reference TRBV5-1 and TRBJ2-3, reads KAGVTQTPRYLIKTRGQQVTLSCSPISGHRSVSWYQQTPGQGLQFLFEYFSETQRNKGNFPGRFSGRQFSNSRSEMNVSTLELGDSALYLCASSFPPVVTQYFGPGTRLTVL.

This sequence joins TRBV4-1 and TRBJ2-1; 14 bases line up with TRBD2. The germline V gene has CDR1 MGHRA and CDR2 YSYEKL. This CDR3 spans 14 amino acids. V dropped 4 bases and J dropped 14; count of bases not matched to a gene: 7. The CDR3 spells CASSPPGLAGVEFF. For the CDR3, the DNA is TGCGCCAGCAGCCCTCCGGGACTAGCGGGAGTGGAGTTCTTC.

The chain is built from TRBV5-1 and TRBJ2-3, with 7 bases aligning to TRBD2. Trimming at V came to 2 bases and at J to 4 bases, leaving 4 bases not matched to a gene. CDR1 and CDR2 (germline): SGHRS, YFSETQ. This CDR3 spans 14 amino acids. CDR3 in amino acids: CASSLAGKADTQYF. The DNA of the CDR3 is TGCGCCAGCAGCTTAGCGGGAAAGGCAGATACGCAGTATTTT.

The rearrangement joins TRBV4-1 to TRBJ2-2, with TRBD2 matching 15 bases. CDR1 is MGHRA and CDR2 is YSYEKL in the germline V gene. The trim removed 4 bases at V and 3 bases at J, leaving 9 bases unmatched. The CDR3 sequence is 19 residues long. CDR3 sequence reads: CASSPWTSGRAWYTGELFF. As DNA, the CDR3 is TGCGCCAGCAGCCCGTGGACTAGCGGGAGGGCCTGGTACACCGGGGAGCTGTTTTTT.

Only a few counts were recorded for this clone. The chain employs TRBV27 and TRBJ1-6; TRBD1 aligns across 10 bases. Germline V gives CDR1 MNHEY, CDR2 SMNVEV (reference sequence). The V segment lost 3 bases and the J segment 11 bases; nucleotides outside the gene matches: 7. The CDR3 sequence is 15 residues long. CDR3 loop: CASSLGGTGATPLHF. The DNA for the CDR3 is TGTGCCAGCAGTTTGGGAGGGACAGGGGCGACACCCCTCCACTTT.

This clone occurred a few times. The chain employs TRBV14 and TRBJ1-1; maybe TRBD1 (5 bases). V lost 0 bases and J lost 3, with 5 bases in between. The V gene's germline CDR1 is SGHDN and CDR2 FVKESK. This CDR3 region has 13 residues. CDR3 nucleotides: TGTGCCAGCAGCCAAGACAGGGACACTGAAGCTTTCTTT. Amino acid sequence: CASSQDRDTEAFF.

This clone has only one observation. The rearrangement uses TRBV19 and TRBJ1-1; 11 bases line up with TRBD1. Germline CDR1 is LNHDA and CDR2 is SQIVND (reference sequence). The CDR3 is 14 amino acids. J lost 7 bases, V lost 6 bases, and 7 bases had no gene match. CDR3 sequence: CASRTTGTGGEAFF. The CDR3 bases are TGTGCCAGTAGAACTACGGGGACAGGGGGTGAAGCTTTCTTT.

This clone was seen a handful of times. The chain uses TRBV7-2 and TRBJ2-7; TRBD2 aligns across 9 bases. Losses at the gene ends were 5 bases for V and 4 bases for J; bases not matched to a gene: 9. Germline CDR1 SGHTA, CDR2 FQGNSA. There are 15 residues in the CDR3. CDR3 nucleotides: TGTGCCAGCAGCGAGTACCCACTAGCGGGTTACGAGCAGTACTTC. This translates into CASSEYPLAGYEQYF.

The rearrangement joins TRBV28 to TRBJ1-2; D remains ambiguous. The CDR3 sequence is 11 residues long. V was trimmed by 8 bases and J by 4 bases, leaving 8 bases between them. Germline lookup yields CDR1 MDHEN and CDR2 SYDVKM. CDR3 bases: TGTGCCAGCGCCACCAGCTATGGCTACACCTTC. Encoded protein: CASATSYGYTF.

This chain joins TRBV7-9 and TRBJ2-2; D uncertain. The V end was cut by 8 bases, the J end by 7 bases, with 14 bases between. Germline CDR1 reads SEHNR; CDR2 reads FQNEAQ (reference sequence). The CDR3 spans 13 residues. In nucleotides, the CDR3 is TGTGCCAGCGTATTAGTCGTAGACGGGGAGCTGTTTTTT. Its translation is CASVLVVDGELFF.

This clone came up a few times. The rearrangement joins TRBV27 to TRBJ2-7, with 11 nucleotides matching TRBD2. This CDR3 has 16 residues. Germline V gene data show CDR1 as MNHEY and CDR2 as SMNVEV (reference sequence). The ends lost 2 bases at V and 6 bases at J; junction bases unmatched: 9. The CDR3 spells CASSLHGTSGRGEQYF. In DNA form, the CDR3 reads TGTGCCAGCAGTTTACATGGAACTAGCGGGAGAGGCGAGCAGTACTTC.

The chain recombines TRBV19 with TRBJ1-5; D is uncertain. This CDR3 spans 14 amino acids. The germline CDR1 and CDR2 sequences are LNHDA and SQIVND (reference sequence). V lost 10 bases to trimming and J lost 4 bases, with 17 bases between them. CDR3 bases: TGTGCCACCAAATCCCCCATTCCAAATCAGCCCCAGCATTTT. Its protein product is CATKSPIPNQPQHF.

The count of this clone is one. The chain employs TRBV10-3 and TRBJ2-1, with 8 positions matching TRBD1. The CDR3 has 12 amino acids. Trimming removed 10 bases from V and 7 bases from J; junction bases left unmatched: 6. The germline V gene has CDR1 ENHRY and CDR2 SYGVKD. This CDR3 reads CATATGVNEQFF. The CDR3, as DNA: TGTGCCACCGCGACAGGGGTAAATGAGCAGTTCTTC.

This clone was counted a few times. The chain combines TRBV11-2 with TRBJ2-1; TRBD2 might be the D (6 bases). V was cut by 6 bases and J by 7 bases, with 19 bases left in between. Germline-derived CDR1 and CDR2 are SGHAT and FQNNGV. The CDR3 extends over 15 amino acids. The CDR3 loop is CASRIGVGGTNEQFF. In DNA, the CDR3 is TGTGCCAGCAGGATCGGAGTGGGGGGTACAAATGAGCAGTTCTTC.

V usage is TRBV5-4 and J usage is TRBJ2-6; D is unresolved. Trimming cost V 2 bases and J 12 bases, with 9 bases left between them. Germline values: CDR1 SGHNT, CDR2 YYREEE (reference sequence). The CDR3 runs to 12 residues. CDR3 nucleotides: TGTGCCAGCAGCTTTGCTCCCAGCGTCCTGACTTTC. Translation gives CASSFAPSVLTF.